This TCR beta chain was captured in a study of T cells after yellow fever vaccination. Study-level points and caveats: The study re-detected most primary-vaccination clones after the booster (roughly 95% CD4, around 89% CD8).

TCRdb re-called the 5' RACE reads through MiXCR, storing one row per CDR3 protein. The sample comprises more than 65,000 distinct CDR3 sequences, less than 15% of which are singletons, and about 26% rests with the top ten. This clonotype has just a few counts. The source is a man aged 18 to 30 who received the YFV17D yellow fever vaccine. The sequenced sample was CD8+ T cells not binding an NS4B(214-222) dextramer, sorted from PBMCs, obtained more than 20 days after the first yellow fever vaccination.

The CDR3 coding sequence is TGTGCCAGCAGCCAAGTTTCAGCGGAAAACATTCAGTACTTC. The encoded protein is CASSQVSAENIQYF. This chain links TRBV3-1 with TRBJ2-4; D may be TRBD2 (5 bases). The CDR3 runs 14 residues. Looked up from germline, CDR1 is LGHDT and CDR2 is YNNKEL (reference sequence). V shed 1 base and J shed 5 bases, with 9 bases lying between them.